This T cell receptor (beta chain) was recorded in a study of blood T cells in healthy people across ages. Notes on the study in general: Possibly, changes in expanded clonotypes were confounded because donor CMV status was unknown.

Germline assignment: CDR1 SGHAT and CDR2 FQNNGV. J was trimmed by 5 bases and V by 5 bases; bases with no gene match: 5. The CDR3 consists of 13 residues. This clonotype has a count of ten or more. Its matching antigen is unknown. Primed by a sample-barcoded 5' primer and a J-beta primer mix, a second PCR proceeded for 7 to 11 cycles. TCRdb re-called the 5' RACE reads through MiXCR, storing one row per CDR3 protein. The table shows about 1.6 million distinct CDR3 sequences, with around 36% occurring only once. The origin of this receptor is a woman in her 30s in good health. Specimen: blood. The chain is built from TRBV11-2 and TRBJ2-5; TRBD2 matches at 7 bases. CDR3 loop: CASSAAGQETQYF. DNA for the CDR3: TGTGCCAGCAGCGCAGCGGGGCAGGAGACCCAGTACTTC. Full variable domain (remainder filled in from reference TRBV11-2 and TRBJ2-5): EAGVAQSPRYKIIEKRQSVAFWCNPISGHATLYWYQQILGQGPKLLIQFQNNGVVDDSQLPKDRFSAERLKGVDSTLKIQPAKLEDSAVYLCASSAAGQETQYFGPGTRLLVL.